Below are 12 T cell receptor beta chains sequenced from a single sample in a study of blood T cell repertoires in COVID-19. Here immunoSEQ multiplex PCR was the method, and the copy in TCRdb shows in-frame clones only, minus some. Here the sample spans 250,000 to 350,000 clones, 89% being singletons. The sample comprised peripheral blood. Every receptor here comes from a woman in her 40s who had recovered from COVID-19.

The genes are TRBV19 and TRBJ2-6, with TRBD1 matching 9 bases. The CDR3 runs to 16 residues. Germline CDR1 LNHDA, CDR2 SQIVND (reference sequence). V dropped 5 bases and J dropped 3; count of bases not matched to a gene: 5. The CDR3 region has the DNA TGTGCCAGTAGTGTGGGACAGGGAAATGGGGCCAACGTCCTGACTTTC. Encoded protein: CASSVGQGNGANVLTF.

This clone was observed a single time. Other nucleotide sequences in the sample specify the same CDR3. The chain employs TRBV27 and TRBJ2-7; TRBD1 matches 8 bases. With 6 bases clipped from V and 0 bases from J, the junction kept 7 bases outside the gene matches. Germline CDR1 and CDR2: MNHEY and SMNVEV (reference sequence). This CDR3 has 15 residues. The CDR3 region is CASRKSGGSSYEQYF. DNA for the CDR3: TGTGCCAGCAGGAAATCAGGGGGCAGCTCCTACGAGCAGTACTTC.

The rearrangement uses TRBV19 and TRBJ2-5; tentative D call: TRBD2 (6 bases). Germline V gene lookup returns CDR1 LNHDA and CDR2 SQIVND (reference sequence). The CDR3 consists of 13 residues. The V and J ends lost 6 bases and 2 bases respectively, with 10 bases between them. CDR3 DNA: TGTGCCAGTAGACCGGGACTTCAAGAGACCCAGTACTTC. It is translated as CASRPGLQETQYF.

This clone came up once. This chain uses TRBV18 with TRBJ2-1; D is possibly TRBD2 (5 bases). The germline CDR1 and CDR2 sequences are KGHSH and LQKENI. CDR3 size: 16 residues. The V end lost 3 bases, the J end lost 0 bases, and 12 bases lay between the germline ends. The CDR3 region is CASSPPGSSSYNEQFF. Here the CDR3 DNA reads TGTGCCAGCTCACCGCCGGGATCCAGCTCCTACAATGAGCAGTTCTTC.

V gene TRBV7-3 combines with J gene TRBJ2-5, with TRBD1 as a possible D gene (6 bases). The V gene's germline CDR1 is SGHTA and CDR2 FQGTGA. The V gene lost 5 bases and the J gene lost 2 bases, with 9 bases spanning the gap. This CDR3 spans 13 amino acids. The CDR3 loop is CASSRTAQETQYF. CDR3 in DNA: TGTGCCAGCAGCCGGACAGCTCAAGAGACCCAGTACTTC.

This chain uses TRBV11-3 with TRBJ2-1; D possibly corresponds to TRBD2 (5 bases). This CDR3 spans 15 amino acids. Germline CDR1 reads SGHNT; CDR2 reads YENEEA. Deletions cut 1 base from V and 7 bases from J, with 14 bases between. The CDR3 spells CASSLGGFGSNEQFF. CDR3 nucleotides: TGTGCCAGCAGCTTAGGCGGGTTCGGAAGTAATGAGCAGTTCTTC.

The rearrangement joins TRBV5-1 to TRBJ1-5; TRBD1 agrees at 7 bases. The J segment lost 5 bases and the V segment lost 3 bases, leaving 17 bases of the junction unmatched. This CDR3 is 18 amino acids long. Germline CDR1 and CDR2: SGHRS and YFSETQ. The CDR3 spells CASSWNLCQGDHDQPQHF. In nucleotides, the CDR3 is TGCGCCAGCAGCTGGAATTTATGCCAGGGGGATCACGATCAGCCCCAGCATTTT. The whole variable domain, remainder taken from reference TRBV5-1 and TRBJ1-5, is KAGVTQTPRYLIKTRGQQVTLSCSPISGHRSVSWYQQTPGQGLQFLFEYFSETQRNKGNFPGRFSGRQFSNSRSEMNVSTLELGDSALYLCASSWNLCQGDHDQPQHFGDGTRLSIL.

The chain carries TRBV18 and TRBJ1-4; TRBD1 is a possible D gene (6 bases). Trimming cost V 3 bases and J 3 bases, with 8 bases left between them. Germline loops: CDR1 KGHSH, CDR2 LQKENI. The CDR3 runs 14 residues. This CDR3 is CASSPRGPNEKLFF. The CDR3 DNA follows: TGTGCCAGCTCACCCAGGGGACCTAATGAAAAACTGTTTTTT. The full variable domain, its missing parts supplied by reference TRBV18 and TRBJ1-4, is NAGVMQNPRHLVRRRGQEARLRCSPMKGHSHVYWYRQLPEEGLKFMVYLQKENIIDESGMPKERFSAEFPKEGPSILRIQQVVRGDSAAYFCASSPRGPNEKLFFGSGTQLSVL.

The CDR3 sequence is CASSSDSPYEQYF. The DNA for the CDR3 is TGTGCCAGCAGTTCCGACAGCCCATACGAGCAGTACTTC. The chain is built from TRBV6-1 and TRBJ2-7; D may be TRBD1 (5 bases). CDR3 length equals 13 residues. Trimming removed 5 bases at V and 4 bases at J, with 12 bases between. Germline V gene lookup returns CDR1 MNHNS and CDR2 SASEGT.

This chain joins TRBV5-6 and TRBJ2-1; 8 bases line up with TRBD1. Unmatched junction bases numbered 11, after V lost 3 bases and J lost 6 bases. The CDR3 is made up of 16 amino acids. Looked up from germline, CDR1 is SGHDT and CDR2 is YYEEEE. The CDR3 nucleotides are TGTGCCAGCAGCTGGGCCGGGACAGGACTGCTCAATGAGCAGTTCTTC. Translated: CASSWAGTGLLNEQFF.

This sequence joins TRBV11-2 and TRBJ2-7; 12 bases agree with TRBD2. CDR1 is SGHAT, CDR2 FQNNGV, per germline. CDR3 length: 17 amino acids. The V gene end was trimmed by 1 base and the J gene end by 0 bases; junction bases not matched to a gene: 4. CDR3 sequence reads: CASSLGLAGALSYEQYF. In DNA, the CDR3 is TGTGCCAGCAGCTTAGGACTAGCGGGAGCGCTCTCCTACGAGCAGTACTTC.

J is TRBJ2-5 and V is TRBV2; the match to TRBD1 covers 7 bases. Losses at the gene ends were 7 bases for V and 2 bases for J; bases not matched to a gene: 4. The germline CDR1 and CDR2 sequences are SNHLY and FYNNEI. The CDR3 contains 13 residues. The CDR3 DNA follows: TGTGCCAGCAATTCGGGACAGCAAGAGACCCAGTACTTC. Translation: CASNSGQQETQYF.